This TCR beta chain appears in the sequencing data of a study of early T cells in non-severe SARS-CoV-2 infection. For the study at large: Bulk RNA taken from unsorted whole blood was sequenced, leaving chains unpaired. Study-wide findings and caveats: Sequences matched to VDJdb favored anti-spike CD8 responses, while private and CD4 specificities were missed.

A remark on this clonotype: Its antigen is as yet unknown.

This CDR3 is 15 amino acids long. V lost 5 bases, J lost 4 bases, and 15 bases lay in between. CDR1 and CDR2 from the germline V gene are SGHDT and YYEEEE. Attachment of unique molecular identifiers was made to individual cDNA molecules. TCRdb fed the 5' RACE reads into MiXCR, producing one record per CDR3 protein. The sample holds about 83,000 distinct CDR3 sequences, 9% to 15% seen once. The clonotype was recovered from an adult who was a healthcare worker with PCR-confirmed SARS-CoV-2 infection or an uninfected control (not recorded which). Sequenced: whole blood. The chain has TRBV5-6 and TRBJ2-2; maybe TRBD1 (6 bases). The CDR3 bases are TGTGCCAGCAGTCGCTACGACAGGTTCACCGGGGAGCTGTTTTTT. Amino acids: CASSRYDRFTGELFF.